This record covers a single T cell receptor beta chain. Its target is unknown. The sample has other DNA sequences that encode this CDR3 too. The data are from a study of shared clonotypes between healthy human individuals. Overall study results and limits: Among donors, sharing of clonotypes was expected to be affected by sequencing depth.

Unmatched junction bases numbered 4, after V lost 8 bases and J lost 1 base. This CDR3 is built from 13 residues. Germline CDR1 MNHEY, CDR2 SMNVEV (reference sequence). Deep-level running was used for the assay. Clones were read by immunoSEQ multiplex PCR, and TCRdb kept only the in-frame ones, dropping some. In the table there are over 2,000,000 clones, just over 90% of which are singletons. Naivety among CD8 cells was defined by CD45RO negativity and positive CCR7 selection, thereby excluding terminally differentiated effector memory CD45RA+ cells. The receptor was derived from a young man in good health. Some clones in this sample may be carry-over from other donors' samples. This rearrangement joins TRBV27 to TRBJ1-1; 7 bases are shared with TRBD1. The sequenced sample was naive CD8+ T cells from PBMCs. In nucleotides, the CDR3 is TGTGCCAGCTCCGGGACAGCGAACACTGAAGCTTTCTTT. Translating gives CASSGTANTEAFF.